The sequence of this TCR beta chain was determined in a study of regulatory T cells in long-lasting Graves disease. Sample time point: newly diagnosed GD, antithyroid drugs for less than 3 months. The authors made the TCR library using RNA they extracted from PBMCs. This clonotype appeared many times. Germline loops: CDR1 ENHRY, CDR2 SYGVKD. This CDR3 has 14 residues. V shed 7 bases and J 5 bases; nucleotides not matched to a gene: 7. Both iRepertoire HTBI primers and Arm-PCR of CDR3 regions were used to build the TCR beta libraries. TCRdb re-called the multiplex PCR reads through MiXCR, storing one row per CDR3 protein. The data contain hundreds of thousands of distinct CDR3 sequences, 15% to 20% of them seen just once; the ten biggest clones take up around 19%. These same data were also listed under a study on T cells in Graves' hyperthyroidism and ophthalmopathy. That study reports: Researchers ran a first-round RT-PCR on the TCR CDR3 using the HTBI primer set.

The receptor was isolated from a woman aged 30 to 39 with Graves disease. The rearrangement joins TRBV10-3 to TRBJ1-1; 10 bases match TRBD1. This specimen was peripheral blood mononuclear cells (PBMCs), taken at new diagnosis, from a patient treated with antithyroid drugs. Written as DNA, the CDR3 is TGTGCCATCAAAGGACAGGGGGTTCGGACTGAAGCTTTCTTT. It is translated as CAIKGQGVRTEAFF.